Below, 27 T cell receptor beta chains from the same sample are listed, as sequenced in a study of T cells after posttransplantation cyclophosphamide. Sequencing used immunoSEQ multiplex PCR; TCRdb keeps in-frame clones, though not all of them. The sample yields around 8,000 clones, without any singletons. Treatment was busulfan-fludarabine conditioning, a marrow graft, and cyclophosphamide on days +3 and +4. Material: PBMCs, obtained after allogeneic stem cell transplant with posttransplant cyclophosphamide. Receptor source: a female patient aged 45-60 years who received an allogeneic stem cell transplant from a related donor, was CMV-positive, and had no GVHD. The graft donor may be the source of some T cells.

This clone is medium-sized (0.01 to 0.1%) within its sample. V and J are TRBV19 and TRBJ1-4, with D tentatively TRBD1 (5 bases). Trimming removed 3 bases at V and 10 bases at J, with 15 bases between. Per germline, CDR1 LNHDA and CDR2 SQIVND (reference sequence). The CDR3 has 14 residues. The CDR3 coding sequence is TGTGCCAGTAGTATCACAGGAACGGGAGGAAAACTGTTTTTT. Translated, it gives CASSITGTGGKLFF.

Ten or more counts support this clone. The chain employs TRBV6-5 and TRBJ1-1, with TRBD1 identical over 11 bases. CDR1 is MNHEY, CDR2 SVGAGI, per germline. The CDR3 spans 13 residues. J lost 14 bases, V lost 6 bases, and 11 bases had no gene match. The CDR3 sequence: CASSPGQGASVFF. In DNA, the CDR3 is TGTGCCAGCAGCCCCGGACAGGGGGCGTCTGTCTTCTTT.

The table lists this clone with many counts. V gene TRBV10-3 combines with J gene TRBJ1-2; 7 bases map to TRBD1. CDR1 and CDR2 (germline): ENHRY, SYGVKD. The junction had 14 bases not matched to a gene; V was cut back by 0 bases and J by 7 bases. The CDR3 extends over 17 amino acids. This CDR3 is CAISESNQAGTVVGYTF. CDR3 sequence (DNA): TGTGCCATCAGTGAGTCGAATCAGGCCGGGACAGTCGTTGGCTACACCTTC.

This clone is classed as medium-sized (0.01 to 0.1%). The CDR3 DNA sequence: TGCGCCAGCAGTGAGAAGGTGAACACTGAAGCTTTCTTT. This sequence encodes CASSEKVNTEAFF. V and J are TRBV10-2 and TRBJ1-1, with unresolved D. The CDR3 totals 13 residues. Germline-derived CDR1 and CDR2 are WSHSY and SAAADI. Deletions cut 2 bases from V and 0 bases from J, with 4 bases between.

This clone was observed many times. J is TRBJ2-7 and V is TRBV11-2, with 12 bases fitting TRBD1. The length of the CDR3 is 15 residues. V lost 5 bases, J lost 5 bases, and 7 bases stayed unmatched. Germline lookup yields CDR1 SGHAT and CDR2 FQNNGV. The CDR3 spells CASSPAGTGGNEQYF. The CDR3 nucleotides are TGTGCCAGCAGCCCTGCGGGGACAGGGGGCAACGAGCAGTACTTC.

This clone has at least ten counts. The chain joins TRBV2 to TRBJ2-2; tentative D call: TRBD2 (6 bases). The CDR3 contains 15 residues. V lost 7 bases and J 1 base, leaving 13 bases between the germline ends. CDR1 is SNHLY and CDR2 is FYNNEI in the germline V gene. The CDR3 here is CASTFTRGNTGELFF. In DNA, the CDR3 is TGTGCCAGCACATTCACGCGGGGGAACACCGGGGAGCTGTTTTTT.

The chain is built from TRBV7-2 and TRBJ2-7, with 11 positions matching TRBD2. Per the germline V gene, CDR1 is SGHTA and CDR2 is FQGNSA. V dropped 0 bases and J dropped 0; count of bases not matched to a gene: 7. The CDR3 sequence is 18 residues long. CDR3 nucleotides: TGTGCCAGCAGCTTAGCGGGGACTAGCGGTAAGAGCTCCTACGAGCAGTACTTC. This codes for CASSLAGTSGKSSYEQYF.

There are many counts of this clone. The rearrangement joins TRBV7-9 to TRBJ2-3, with 9 bases identical to TRBD2. CDR1 and CDR2 from the germline V gene are SEHNR and FQNEAQ (reference sequence). Trimming took 5 bases from V and 3 from J; bases not matched to a gene: 9. CDR3 length equals 16 residues. As DNA, the CDR3 is TGTGCCAGCAGCCCTGCTCGGCTAGCGGGAACAGATACGCAGTATTTT. Amino acid sequence: CASSPARLAGTDTQYF.

The sample holds many counts of this clone. This CDR3 reads CAWSTTGLYGYTF. For the CDR3, the DNA is TGTGCCTGGAGTACAACAGGTCTATATGGCTACACCTTC. This chain connects TRBV30 to TRBJ1-2, with D possibly TRBD1 on 5 matching bases. Deletions cut 2 bases from V and 5 bases from J, with 12 bases between. Per the germline V gene, CDR1 is GTSNPN and CDR2 is SVGIG (reference sequence). The CDR3 is 13 amino acids.

This clone has at least ten counts. V usage is TRBV5-5 and J usage is TRBJ2-2; 7 bases line up with TRBD1. This CDR3 spans 15 amino acids. V gave up 4 bases and J gave up 6 bases; unmatched junction bases: 9. Per germline, CDR1 SGHKS and CDR2 YYEKEE (reference sequence). CDR3 DNA: TGTGCCAGCAGCCCCTGGACAGGTAGTCCCGGGGAGCTGTTTTTT. Protein: CASSPWTGSPGELFF.

This clone was seen many times. The V call is TRBV9, the J call TRBJ1-1; D not resolved. Germline V gene data show CDR1 as SGDLS and CDR2 as YYNGEE. The CDR3 sequence is 15 residues long. Trimming pared 3 bases from V and 8 bases from J, leaving 20 bases between. The CDR3 nucleotides are TGTGCCAGCAGCGCGCCCGCAGCGAACACCGAAGAAGCTTTCTTT. This encodes CASSAPAANTEEAFF. Full variable domain (missing parts from reference TRBV9 and TRBJ1-1): DSGVTQTPKHLITATGQRVTLRCSPRSGDLSVYWYQQSLDQGLQFLIQYYNGEERAKGNILERFSAQQFPDLHSELNLSSLELGDSALYFCASSAPAANTEEAFFGQGTRLTVV.

This clone was detected ten times or more. This chain uses TRBV5-4 with TRBJ2-3; 13 bases line up with TRBD2. V dropped 2 bases and J dropped 6; count of bases not matched to a gene: 3. The length of the CDR3 is 15 residues. The germline gives CDR1 SGHNT, CDR2 YYREEE (reference sequence). The CDR3 sequence: CASSFQLAGGDTQYF. In nucleotides, the CDR3 is TGTGCCAGCAGCTTTCAACTAGCGGGAGGGGATACGCAGTATTTT.

This clone appeared many times. The rearrangement links TRBV30 to TRBJ2-7, with a possible D match to TRBD2 (6 bases). In germline, CDR1 is GTSNPN, CDR2 SVGIG (reference sequence). V was cut by 4 bases and J by 0 bases, with 10 bases left in between. This CDR3 is built from 13 residues. The CDR3 is CAWNSGGSYEQYF. The CDR3 region has the DNA TGTGCCTGGAACTCCGGGGGCTCCTACGAGCAGTACTTC. Full variable domain (missing parts from reference TRBV30 and TRBJ2-7): SQTIHQWPATLVQPVGSPLSLECTVEGTSNPNLYWYRQAAGRGLQLLFYSVGIGQISSEVPQNLSASRPQDRQFILSSKKLLLSDSGFYLCAWNSGGSYEQYFGPGTRLTVT.

The rearrangement uses TRBV29-1 and TRBJ2-5, with 11 bases aligning to TRBD2. J lost 5 bases, V lost 6 bases, and 11 bases had no gene match. Germline values: CDR1 SQVTM, CDR2 ANQGSEA. This CDR3 contains 15 residues. The CDR3: CSVERLAGKGETQYF. Here the CDR3 DNA reads TGCAGCGTGGAAAGACTAGCGGGAAAGGGTGAGACCCAGTACTTC.

In this sample, this clone turned up many times. The chain couples TRBV4-1 to TRBJ1-1, with a tentative D call TRBD1 (6 bases). V lost 0 bases to trimming and J lost 6 bases, with 14 bases between them. From germline, CDR1 is MGHRA and CDR2 YSYEKL. The CDR3 runs 15 residues. CDR3 sequence: CASSQDSAGAPEAFF. CDR3 sequence (DNA): TGCGCCAGCAGCCAAGATTCGGCAGGGGCGCCTGAAGCTTTCTTT.

In its sample, this clone was seen many times. V gene TRBV11-3 combines with J gene TRBJ2-3, with D tentatively TRBD2 (5 bases). V was cut by 1 base and J by 3 bases, with 8 bases left in between. CDR1 is SGHNT and CDR2 is YENEEA in the germline V gene. This CDR3 region has 14 residues. Written as DNA, the CDR3 is TGTGCCAGCAGCTTAGCTCGCGGGACAGATACGCAGTATTTT. This translates into CASSLARGTDTQYF.

By its share, this clone is medium-sized (0.01 to 0.1%). The chain is built from TRBV19 and TRBJ2-3; D uncertain. V was clipped by 4 bases and J by 2 bases, with 10 bases between them. In germline, CDR1 is LNHDA, CDR2 SQIVND (reference sequence). The CDR3 consists of 14 residues. The CDR3 sequence: CASSSFDFTDTQYF. CDR3 DNA: TGTGCCAGTAGTAGTTTCGACTTCACAGATACGCAGTATTTT.

In its sample, this clone was seen many times. The V gene is TRBV7-9, the J gene TRBJ1-2, with TRBD1 as a possible D gene (5 bases). The CDR3 consists of 13 residues. Germline values: CDR1 SEHNR, CDR2 FQNEAQ (reference sequence). Trimming pared 5 bases from V and 11 bases from J, leaving 18 bases between. The DNA of the CDR3 is TGTGCCAGCAGCCCGTCGCGGGGGTGGGGTTACACCTTC. This encodes CASSPSRGWGYTF.

This clone was recorded at least ten times. This chain joins TRBV5-6 and TRBJ2-1; TRBD2 matches 11 bases. This CDR3 contains 18 residues. Looked up from germline, CDR1 is SGHDT and CDR2 is YYEEEE. J lost 1 base, V lost 2 bases, and 8 bases had no gene match. The CDR3, as DNA: TGTGCCAGCAGCTTCTATAGCGGGAGGGCCCCTTCCTACAATGAGCAGTTCTTC. Residues: CASSFYSGRAPSYNEQFF.

In its sample, this clone was seen many times. The chain is built from TRBV2 and TRBJ1-4, with D tentatively TRBD1 (6 bases). The CDR3 extends over 17 amino acids. Trimming took off 2 bases at V and 10 bases at J, with 23 bases between the two ends. Germline V CDR1 and CDR2: SNHLY, FYNNEI. The DNA for the CDR3 is TGTGCCAGCAGTGAAATTATGGGGGCGCGGGACGGAAGAAAACTGTTTTTT. Encoded protein: CASSEIMGARDGRKLFF.

This clone was recorded at least ten times. The rearrangement uses TRBV18 and TRBJ2-2, with 11 bases lining up with TRBD2. The CDR3 extends over 18 amino acids. In germline, CDR1 is KGHSH, CDR2 LQKENI. After removal of 3 bases from V and 5 bases from J, the junction contained 11 bases not matched to a gene. The CDR3 DNA is TGTGCCAGCTCACCGCGGGGCGTGACTAGCGGGAAAACCGGGGAGCTGTTTTTT. Residues: CASSPRGVTSGKTGELFF.

This clone was counted ten times or more. This sequence joins TRBV5-6 and TRBJ1-5; perhaps TRBD1 as D (6 bases). Trimming left V 2 bases short and J 0 bases short, with 18 bases between. The CDR3 totals 18 residues. Germline V lookup: CDR1 SGHDT, CDR2 YYEEEE. The CDR3 sequence: CASSLWTADQHSNQPQHF. The DNA of the CDR3 is TGTGCCAGCAGCTTATGGACAGCGGACCAACATAGCAATCAGCCCCAGCATTTT.

This clone was observed many times. This chain joins TRBV7-9 and TRBJ2-2, with TRBD1 identical over 7 bases. This CDR3 region has 15 residues. The ends lost 5 bases at V and 4 bases at J; junction bases unmatched: 7. The germline CDR1 and CDR2 sequences are SEHNR and FQNEAQ (reference sequence). As DNA, the CDR3 is TGTGCCAGCAGCCAACCTACAGGGGCCACCGGGGAGCTGTTTTTT. This gives the protein CASSQPTGATGELFF.

By frequency in the sample, this clone is medium-sized. This chain links TRBV6-2 or TRBV6-3 with TRBJ1-2; 7 nucleotides line up with TRBD1. Germline V lookup: CDR1 MNHEY, CDR2 SVGEGT. V was pared by 4 bases and J by 2 bases, with 7 bases of the junction left unmatched. The CDR3 is 15 amino acids. DNA for the CDR3: TGTGCCAGCAGTTCGACAGGGAGGGGAAACTATGGCTACACCTTC. It specifies CASSSTGRGNYGYTF.

This clone was seen at least ten times. Possible read error: a much larger clone is one base away. The rearrangement uses TRBV28 and TRBJ2-1, with a possible D match to TRBD1 (5 bases). Trimming removed 8 bases from V and 11 bases from J, with 13 bases in between. CDR3 length: 11 amino acids. Per germline, CDR1 MDHEN and CDR2 SYDVKM. The CDR3 coding sequence is TGTGCCAGCCCCCTTCTGGGGCAGCAGTTCTTC. Its protein product is CASPLLGQQFF. Full variable domain (rest looked up from reference TRBV28 and TRBJ2-1): DVKVTQSSRYLVKRTGEKVFLECVQDMDHENMFWYRQDPGLGLRLIYFSYDVKMKEKGDIPEGYSVSREKKERFSLILESASTNQTSMYLCASPLLGQQFFGPGTRLTVL.

This clone was observed at least ten times. CDR3 in amino acids: CASSPGFAHYEQYF. The DNA of the CDR3 is TGTGCCAGTAGTCCAGGGTTCGCCCACTACGAGCAGTACTTC. The V and J genes are TRBV19 and TRBJ2-7; possible D gene TRBD1, 5 bases. The V end lost 5 bases, the J end lost 3 bases, and 14 bases lay between the germline ends. Germline V gene data show CDR1 as LNHDA and CDR2 as SQIVND (reference sequence). The CDR3 has 14 residues.

This clone showed up many times. The chain joins TRBV5-1 to TRBJ1-4, with 11 positions matching TRBD1. Looked up from germline, CDR1 is SGHRS and CDR2 is YFSETQ. V lost 3 bases, J lost 8 bases, and 9 bases stayed unmatched. This CDR3 is 16 amino acids long. CDR3 nucleotide sequence: TGCGCCAGCAGCTCCGGACAGGGGGCGATAGGCGAAAAACTGTTTTTT. It specifies CASSSGQGAIGEKLFF.